Below, one T cell receptor beta chain is given with its context. Its specificity is not known. The data derive from a study of T cell clones after liver transplantation. Across the whole study: HCV positivity affected three of eight recipients; the rest lacked autoimmune or viral indications. Standard immunosuppression, with no induction, continued until 12-24 months after transplant. Notes on the study in general: Low donor cell numbers restricted donor-reactive repertoire measurement in a couple of subjects.

Germline V lookup: CDR1 SGHDT, CDR2 YYEEEE. With 0 bases removed from V and 1 base from J, the gap between germline ends came to 8 bases. The CDR3 extends over 14 amino acids. The repertoire was sequenced with immunoSEQ multiplex PCR; TCRdb's copy has only in-frame clones and lacks some. The sample shows more than 75,000 clones, 65% to 85% of them seen only once. The receptor's source is a human patient who received a liver transplant. Some of the T cells might come from the graft donor. The chain links TRBV5-6 to TRBJ2-7; no clear D gene. This sample comprised CD4+ T cells from blood, obtained approximately 3.5 years after liver transplant. CDR3 residues: CASSLGPSSYEQYF. The CDR3 DNA is TGTGCCAGCAGCTTGGGACCCTCGTCCTACGAGCAGTACTTC.